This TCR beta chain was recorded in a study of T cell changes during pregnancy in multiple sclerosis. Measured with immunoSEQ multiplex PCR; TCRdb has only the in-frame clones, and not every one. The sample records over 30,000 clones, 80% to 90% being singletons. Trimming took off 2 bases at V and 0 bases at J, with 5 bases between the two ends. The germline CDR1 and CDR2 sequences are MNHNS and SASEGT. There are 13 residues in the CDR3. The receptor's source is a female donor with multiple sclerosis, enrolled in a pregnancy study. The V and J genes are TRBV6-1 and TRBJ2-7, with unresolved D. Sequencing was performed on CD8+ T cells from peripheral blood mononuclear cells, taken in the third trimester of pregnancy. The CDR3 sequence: CASSELGSYEQYF. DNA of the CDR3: TGTGCCAGCAGTGAACTCGGCTCCTACGAGCAGTACTTC.